Below are 8 T cell receptor beta chains sequenced from a single sample in a study of CD8 T cells in ankylosing spondylitis. From the 5' RACE reads, TCRdb called clonotypes with MiXCR, one entry per CDR3 protein. Of more than 250,000 distinct CDR3 sequences listed, 11% are singletons. Sequencing was done on a sample of blood, either unsorted or a sorted T cell fraction (not recorded which). The receptors were gathered from a female donor with ankylosing spondylitis or in good health (not recorded which).

On this clonotype itself: With a much larger clone just one base away, this may be a read error. The conserved phenylalanine or tryptophan is not found at the CDR3 terminus, so this likely reflects a read error. V and J are TRBV12-3 or TRBV12-4 and TRBJ2-1; D ambiguous. The CDR3 is 16 amino acids. The V end lost 3 bases, the J end lost 4 bases, and 16 bases lay between the germline ends. CDR3 region: CASSFARGRFYNEQFL. The CDR3 region has the DNA TGTGCCAGCAGTTTTGCTAGAGGACGTTTTTACAATGAGCAGTTCTTA.

This clonotype was counted only a few times. The rearrangement joins TRBV29-1 to TRBJ2-7; 7 bases are shared with TRBD1. The CDR3 has 11 amino acids. Germline loops: CDR1 SQVTM, CDR2 ANQGSEA. The DNA for the CDR3 is TGCAGACAGGGGCCCTCCTACGAGCAGTACTTC. Protein product: CRQGPSYEQYF.

This clonotype was found many times. The V call is TRBV28, the J call TRBJ2-4, with D unclear. The length of the CDR3 is 15 residues. The V and J ends lost 5 bases and 0 bases respectively, with 11 bases between them. CDR1 and CDR2 (germline): MDHEN, SYDVKM. DNA of the CDR3: TGTGCCAGCAGTCCCGGGCTGCTAGCCAAAAACATTCAGTACTTC. Translation: CASSPGLLAKNIQYF.

This clonotype has a count of ten or more. The chain carries TRBV20-1 and TRBJ2-7, with 12 bases aligning to TRBD2. The V gene end was trimmed by 2 bases and the J gene end by 0 bases; junction bases not matched to a gene: 2. The length of the CDR3 is 15 residues. Germline V gene data show CDR1 as DFQATT and CDR2 as SNEGSKA (reference sequence). The CDR3 reads CSARPTSGSSYEQYF. The DNA of the CDR3 is TGCAGTGCTAGACCGACTAGCGGGAGCTCCTACGAGCAGTACTTC.

This clonotype was recorded many times. This chain connects TRBV7-9 to TRBJ1-4; TRBD1 aligns across 9 bases. The CDR3 runs to 15 residues. Germline trimming cut 5 bases from V and 8 bases from J; bases unmatched to any gene: 9. Looked up from germline, CDR1 is SEHNR and CDR2 is FQNEAQ (reference sequence). The CDR3 loop is CASSTWTGEGEKLFF. CDR3 coding DNA: TGTGCCAGCAGCACTTGGACAGGGGAGGGAGAAAAACTGTTTTTT.

This clonotype was seen ten or more times. The chain employs TRBV29-1 and TRBJ2-3; TRBD2 matches 11 bases. V was clipped by 0 bases and J by 2 bases; unmatched bases: 1. Per germline, CDR1 SQVTM and CDR2 ANQGSEA. The CDR3 length is 15 residues. CDR3 residues: CSVEELAGATDTQYF. The CDR3 DNA reads TGCAGCGTTGAAGAACTAGCGGGGGCCACAGATACGCAGTATTTT.

This clonotype appeared many times. V usage is TRBV27 and J usage is TRBJ1-3; 12 bases line up with TRBD1. The V gene's germline CDR1 is MNHEY and CDR2 SMNVEV (reference sequence). The CDR3 runs 14 residues. Trimming at V came to 6 bases and at J to 8 bases, leaving 5 bases not matched to a gene. CDR3 bases: TGTGCCAGCAGCCTGGGACAGGGGGCAGACACCATATATTTT. Translating gives CASSLGQGADTIYF.

This clonotype was observed many times. This chain joins TRBV3-1 and TRBJ2-2; the D gene is possibly TRBD2 (6 bases). In germline, CDR1 is LGHDT, CDR2 YNNKEL (reference sequence). The CDR3 contains 16 residues. With 1 base removed from V and 5 bases from J, the gap between germline ends came to 14 bases. As DNA, the CDR3 is TGTGCCAGCAGCCAAGTGGGGGGAGCTATGACCGGGGAGCTGTTTTTT. Translation gives CASSQVGGAMTGELFF.